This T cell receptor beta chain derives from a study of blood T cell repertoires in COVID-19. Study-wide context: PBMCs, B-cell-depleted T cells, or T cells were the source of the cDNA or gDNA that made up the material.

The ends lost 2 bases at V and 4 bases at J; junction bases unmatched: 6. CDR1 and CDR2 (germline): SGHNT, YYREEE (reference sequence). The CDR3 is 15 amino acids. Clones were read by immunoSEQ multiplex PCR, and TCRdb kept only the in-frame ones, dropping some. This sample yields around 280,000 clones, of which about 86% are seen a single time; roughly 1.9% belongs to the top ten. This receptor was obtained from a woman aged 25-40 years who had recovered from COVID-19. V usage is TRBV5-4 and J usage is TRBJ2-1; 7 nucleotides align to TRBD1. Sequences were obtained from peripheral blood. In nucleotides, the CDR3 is TGTGCCAGCAGCTTAACCGGGACAGAGTACAATGAGCAGTTCTTC. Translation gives CASSLTGTEYNEQFF. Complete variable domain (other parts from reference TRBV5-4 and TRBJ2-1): ETGVTQSPTHLIKTRGQQVTLRCSSQSGHNTVSWYQQALGQGPQFIFQYYREEENGRGNFPPRFSGLQFPNYSSELNVNALELDDSALYLCASSLTGTEYNEQFFGPGTRLTVL.